This T cell receptor beta chain was sequenced in a study of CD8 T cells in ankylosing spondylitis. Germline V gene lookup returns CDR1 SGHRS and CDR2 YFSETQ. V dropped 3 bases and J dropped 2 bases, with 12 bases sitting between them. The length of the CDR3 is 14 residues. This clonotype was found a few times. TCRdb re-derived calls from the 5' RACE reads in MiXCR, one entry per CDR3 protein. The sample records 250,000 or so distinct CDR3 sequences, about 11% being singletons. The V and J genes are TRBV5-1 and TRBJ2-7; D unresolved. Sequencing was performed on blood, either unsorted or a sorted T cell fraction (not recorded which). This sequence originates from a male donor with ankylosing spondylitis or in good health (not recorded which). Here the CDR3 DNA reads TGCGCCAGCAGCTCTAGGGATGGGCCCTACGAGCAGTACTTC. Encoded protein: CASSSRDGPYEQYF. Looking up the rest from reference TRBV5-1 and TRBJ2-7 gives the full variable domain: KAGVTQTPRYLIKTRGQQVTLSCSPISGHRSVSWYQQTPGQGLQFLFEYFSETQRNKGNFPGRFSGRQFSNSRSEMNVSTLELGDSALYLCASSSRDGPYEQYFGPGTRLTVT.